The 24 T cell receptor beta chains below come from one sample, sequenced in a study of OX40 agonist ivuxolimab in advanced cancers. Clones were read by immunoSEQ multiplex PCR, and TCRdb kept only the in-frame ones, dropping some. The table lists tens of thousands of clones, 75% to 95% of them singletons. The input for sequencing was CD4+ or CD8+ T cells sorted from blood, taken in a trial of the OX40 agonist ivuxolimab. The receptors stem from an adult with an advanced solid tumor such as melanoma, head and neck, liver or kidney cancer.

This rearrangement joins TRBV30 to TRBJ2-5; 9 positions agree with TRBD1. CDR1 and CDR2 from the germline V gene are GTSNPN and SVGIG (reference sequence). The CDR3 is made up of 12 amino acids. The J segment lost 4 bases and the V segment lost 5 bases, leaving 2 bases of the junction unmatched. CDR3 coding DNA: TGTGCCTGGGGACAGGGGTCAGAGACCCAGTACTTC. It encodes CAWGQGSETQYF.

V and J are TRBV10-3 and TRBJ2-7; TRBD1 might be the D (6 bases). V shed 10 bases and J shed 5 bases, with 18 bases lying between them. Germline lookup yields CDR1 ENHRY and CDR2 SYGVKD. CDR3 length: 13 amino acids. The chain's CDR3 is CATRVWGQNEQYF. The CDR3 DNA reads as TGTGCCACCCGTGTCTGGGGGCAGAACGAGCAGTACTTC.

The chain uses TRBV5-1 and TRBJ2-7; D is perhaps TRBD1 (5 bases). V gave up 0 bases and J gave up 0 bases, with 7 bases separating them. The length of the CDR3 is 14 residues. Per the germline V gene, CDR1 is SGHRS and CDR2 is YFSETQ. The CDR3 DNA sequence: TGCGCCAGCAGCTTGGACAGGCTCTCCTACGAGCAGTACTTC. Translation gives CASSLDRLSYEQYF. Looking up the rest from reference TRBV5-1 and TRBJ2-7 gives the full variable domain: KAGVTQTPRYLIKTRGQQVTLSCSPISGHRSVSWYQQTPGQGLQFLFEYFSETQRNKGNFPGRFSGRQFSNSRSEMNVSTLELGDSALYLCASSLDRLSYEQYFGPGTRLTVT.

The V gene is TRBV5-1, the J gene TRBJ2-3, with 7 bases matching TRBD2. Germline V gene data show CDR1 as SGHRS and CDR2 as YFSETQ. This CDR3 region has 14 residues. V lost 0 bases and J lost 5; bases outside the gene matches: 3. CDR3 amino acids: CASSLAASGDTQYF. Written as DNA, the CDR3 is TGCGCCAGCAGCTTGGCTGCTAGCGGAGATACGCAGTATTTT.

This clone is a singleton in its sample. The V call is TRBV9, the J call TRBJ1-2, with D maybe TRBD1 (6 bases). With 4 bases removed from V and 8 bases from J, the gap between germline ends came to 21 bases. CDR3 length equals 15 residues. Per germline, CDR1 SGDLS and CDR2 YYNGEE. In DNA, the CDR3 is TGTGCCAGCAGCCCCCCGGCGGGGGCGCTTGGAGGCTACACCTTC. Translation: CASSPPAGALGGYTF.

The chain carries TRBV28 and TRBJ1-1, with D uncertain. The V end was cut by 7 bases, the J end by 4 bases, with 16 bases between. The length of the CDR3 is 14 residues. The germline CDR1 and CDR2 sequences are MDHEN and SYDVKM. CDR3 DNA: TGTGCCAGCATTCAGACCCCCGTTAGCACTGAAGCTTTCTTT. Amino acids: CASIQTPVSTEAFF.

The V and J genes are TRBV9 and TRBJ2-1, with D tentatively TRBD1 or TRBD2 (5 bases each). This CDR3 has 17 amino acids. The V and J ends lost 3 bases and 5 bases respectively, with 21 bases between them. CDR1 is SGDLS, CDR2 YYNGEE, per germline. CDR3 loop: CASSAGPGTRLNNEQFF. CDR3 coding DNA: TGTGCCAGCAGCGCGGGACCCGGGACCCGCCTGAACAATGAGCAGTTCTTC.

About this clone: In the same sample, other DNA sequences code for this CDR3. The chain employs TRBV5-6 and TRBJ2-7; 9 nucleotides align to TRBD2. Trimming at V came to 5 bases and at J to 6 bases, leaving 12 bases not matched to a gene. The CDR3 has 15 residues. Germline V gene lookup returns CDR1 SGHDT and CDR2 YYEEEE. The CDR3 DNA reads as TGTGCCAGCAGTTACCAGGGACTAGCAGGAGGCGAGCAGTACTTC. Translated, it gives CASSYQGLAGGEQYF.

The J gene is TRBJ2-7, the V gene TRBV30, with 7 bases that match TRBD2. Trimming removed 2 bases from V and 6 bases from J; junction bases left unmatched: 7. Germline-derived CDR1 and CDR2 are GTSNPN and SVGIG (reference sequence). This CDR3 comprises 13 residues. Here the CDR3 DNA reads TGTGCCTGGAGTACCGGACTAGTGGGCGAGCAGTACTTC. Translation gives CAWSTGLVGEQYF. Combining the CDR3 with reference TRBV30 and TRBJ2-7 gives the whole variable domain SQTIHQWPATLVQPVGSPLSLECTVEGTSNPNLYWYRQAAGRGLQLLFYSVGIGQISSEVPQNLSASRPQDRQFILSSKKLLLSDSGFYLCAWSTGLVGEQYFGPGTRLTVT.

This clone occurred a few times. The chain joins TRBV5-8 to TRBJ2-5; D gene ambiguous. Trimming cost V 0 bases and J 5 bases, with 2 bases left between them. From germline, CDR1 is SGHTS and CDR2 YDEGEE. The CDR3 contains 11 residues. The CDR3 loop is CASSLVETQYF. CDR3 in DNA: TGTGCCAGCAGCTTGGTGGAGACCCAGTACTTC.

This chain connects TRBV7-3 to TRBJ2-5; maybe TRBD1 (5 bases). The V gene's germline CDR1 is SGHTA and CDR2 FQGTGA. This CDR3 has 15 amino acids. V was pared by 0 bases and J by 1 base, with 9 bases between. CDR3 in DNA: TGTGCCAGCAGCTTAACGGGTAGGGGCCAAGAGACCCAGTACTTC. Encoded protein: CASSLTGRGQETQYF.

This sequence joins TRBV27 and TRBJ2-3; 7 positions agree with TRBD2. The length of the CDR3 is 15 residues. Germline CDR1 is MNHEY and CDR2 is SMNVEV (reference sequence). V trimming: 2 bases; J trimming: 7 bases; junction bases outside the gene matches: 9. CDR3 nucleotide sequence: TGTGCCAGCAGTTTAAGGCTAGCGGCTCTGAATACGCAGTATTTT. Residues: CASSLRLAALNTQYF.

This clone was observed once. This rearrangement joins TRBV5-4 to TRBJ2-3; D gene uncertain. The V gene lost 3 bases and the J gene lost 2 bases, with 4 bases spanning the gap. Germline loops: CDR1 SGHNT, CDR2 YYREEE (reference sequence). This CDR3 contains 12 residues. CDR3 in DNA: TGTGCCAGCAGCTCTTACACAGATACGCAGTATTTT. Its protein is CASSSYTDTQYF.

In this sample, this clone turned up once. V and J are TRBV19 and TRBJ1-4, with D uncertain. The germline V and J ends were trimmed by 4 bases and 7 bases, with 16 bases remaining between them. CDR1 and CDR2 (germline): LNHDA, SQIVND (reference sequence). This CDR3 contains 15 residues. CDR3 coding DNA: TGTGCCAGTAGTACTAGCGGGTATCGGGGTGAAAAACTGTTTTTT. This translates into CASSTSGYRGEKLFF.

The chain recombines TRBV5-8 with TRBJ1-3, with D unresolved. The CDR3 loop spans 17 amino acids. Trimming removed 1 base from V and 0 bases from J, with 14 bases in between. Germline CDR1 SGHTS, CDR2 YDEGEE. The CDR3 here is CASSLLGRTSSGNTIYF. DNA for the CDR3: TGTGCCAGCAGCTTGCTAGGCAGAACCAGCTCTGGAAACACCATATATTTT.

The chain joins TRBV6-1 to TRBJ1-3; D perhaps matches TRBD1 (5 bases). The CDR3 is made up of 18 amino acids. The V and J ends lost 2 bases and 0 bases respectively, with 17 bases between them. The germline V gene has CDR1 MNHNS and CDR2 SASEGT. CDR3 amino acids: CASSENPEHRLSGNTIYF. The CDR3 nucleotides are TGTGCCAGCAGTGAAAACCCAGAACACAGGCTCTCTGGAAACACCATATATTTT.

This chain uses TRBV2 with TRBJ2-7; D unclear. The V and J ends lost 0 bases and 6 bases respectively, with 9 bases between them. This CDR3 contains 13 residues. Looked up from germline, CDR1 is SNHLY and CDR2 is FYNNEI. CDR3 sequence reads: CASSEAPWVEQYF. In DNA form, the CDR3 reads TGTGCCAGCAGTGAAGCCCCCTGGGTCGAGCAGTACTTC.

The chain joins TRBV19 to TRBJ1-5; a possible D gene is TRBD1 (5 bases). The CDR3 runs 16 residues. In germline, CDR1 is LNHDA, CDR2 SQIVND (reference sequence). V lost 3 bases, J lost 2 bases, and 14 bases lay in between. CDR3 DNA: TGTGCCAGTAGTATTCTGGGGGGGGTTGGCAATCAGCCCCAGCATTTT. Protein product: CASSILGGVGNQPQHF.

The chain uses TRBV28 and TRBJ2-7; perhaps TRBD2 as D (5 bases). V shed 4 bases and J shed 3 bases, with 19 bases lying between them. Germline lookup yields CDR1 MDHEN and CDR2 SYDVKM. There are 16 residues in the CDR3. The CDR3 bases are TGTGCCAGCAGTTCCCCCGGGGAGCGGACCCTCTACGAGCAGTACTTC. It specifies CASSSPGERTLYEQYF.

CDR3 in amino acids: CASSPPGIPARDTEAFF. DNA for the CDR3: TGTGCCAGCTCACCACCGGGGATCCCGGCGAGGGACACTGAAGCTTTCTTT. This sequence joins TRBV18 and TRBJ1-1; D unresolved. V lost 0 bases and J 3 bases, leaving 17 bases between the germline ends. This CDR3 comprises 17 residues. The germline CDR1 and CDR2 sequences are KGHSH and LQKENI.

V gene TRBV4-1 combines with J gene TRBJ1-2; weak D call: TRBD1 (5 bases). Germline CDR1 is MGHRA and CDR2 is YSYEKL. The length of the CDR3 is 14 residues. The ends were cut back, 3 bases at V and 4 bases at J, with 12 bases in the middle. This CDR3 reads CASSQREGPYGYTF. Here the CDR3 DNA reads TGCGCCAGCAGCCAGCGGGAGGGGCCCTATGGCTACACCTTC.

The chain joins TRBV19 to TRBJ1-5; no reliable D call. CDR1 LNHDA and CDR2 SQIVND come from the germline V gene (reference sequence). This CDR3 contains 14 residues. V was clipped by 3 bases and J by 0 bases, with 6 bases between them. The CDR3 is CASSIDHSNQPQHF. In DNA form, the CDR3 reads TGTGCCAGTAGTATCGACCATAGCAATCAGCCCCAGCATTTT.

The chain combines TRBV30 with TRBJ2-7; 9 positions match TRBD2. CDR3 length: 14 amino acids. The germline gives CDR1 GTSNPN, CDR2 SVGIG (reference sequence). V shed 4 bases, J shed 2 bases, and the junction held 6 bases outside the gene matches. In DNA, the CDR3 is TGTGCCTGGACAAGAGCGGGAGGCACCTACGAGCAGTACTTC. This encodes CAWTRAGGTYEQYF.

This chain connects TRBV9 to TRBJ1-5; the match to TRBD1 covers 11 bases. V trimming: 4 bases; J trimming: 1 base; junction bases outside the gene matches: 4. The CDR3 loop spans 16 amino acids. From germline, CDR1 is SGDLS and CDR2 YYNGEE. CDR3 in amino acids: CASSSGQGASNQPQHF. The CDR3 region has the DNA TGTGCCAGCAGCTCAGGACAGGGGGCGAGCAATCAGCCCCAGCATTTT.